A single sample is the source of the 3 T cell receptor beta chains below, sequenced in a study of blood T cell repertoires in COVID-19. Method: immunoSEQ multiplex PCR; TCRdb's copy keeps in-frame clones and lacks some. The sample records some 380,000 clones, 90% being singletons. Sequenced input: peripheral blood. These receptors were obtained from a man younger than 30 with active or convalescent COVID-19.

The rearrangement joins TRBV28 to TRBJ2-1, with TRBD2 as a possible D gene (5 bases). V was cut by 3 bases and J by 4 bases, with 13 bases left in between. CDR3 length: 15 residues. The germline V gene encodes CDR1 MDHEN and CDR2 SYDVKM. The CDR3 coding sequence is TGTGCCAGCAGTTTCGCGGGTTCTGGGTACAATGAGCAGTTCTTC. The encoded protein is CASSFAGSGYNEQFF.

The rearrangement joins TRBV7-9 to TRBJ1-6, with a weak D call TRBD1 (5 bases). The germline CDR1 and CDR2 sequences are SEHNR and FQNEAQ (reference sequence). CDR3 length: 12 residues. V was clipped by 5 bases and J by 16 bases, with 15 bases between them. The CDR3 sequence is CASSRKSGELHF. Written as DNA, the CDR3 is TGTGCCAGCAGCCGGAAGTCGGGGGAGCTCCACTTT.

J is TRBJ2-1 and V is TRBV7-8, with D perhaps TRBD2 (5 bases). Trimming removed 3 bases at V and 6 bases at J, with 18 bases between. The CDR3 totals 16 residues. Germline CDR1 SGHVS, CDR2 FQNEAQ. CDR3 amino acids: CASSFYLSSNGNEQFF. The DNA for the CDR3 is TGTGCCAGCAGCTTTTATCTCTCTAGCAATGGCAATGAGCAGTTCTTC.